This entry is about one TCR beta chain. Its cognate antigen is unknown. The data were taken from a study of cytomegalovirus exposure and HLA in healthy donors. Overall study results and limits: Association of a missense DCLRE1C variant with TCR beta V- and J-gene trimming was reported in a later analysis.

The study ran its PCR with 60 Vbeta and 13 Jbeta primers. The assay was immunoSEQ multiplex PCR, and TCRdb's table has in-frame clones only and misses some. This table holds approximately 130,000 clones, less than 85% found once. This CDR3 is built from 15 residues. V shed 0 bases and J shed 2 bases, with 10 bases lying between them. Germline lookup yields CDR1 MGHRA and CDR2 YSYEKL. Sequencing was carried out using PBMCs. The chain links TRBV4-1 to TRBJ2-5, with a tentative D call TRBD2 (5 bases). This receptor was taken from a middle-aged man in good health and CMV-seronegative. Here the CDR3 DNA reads TGCGCCAGCAGCCAAGATGGAGGTAAACAAGAGACCCAGTACTTC. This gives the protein CASSQDGGKQETQYF.